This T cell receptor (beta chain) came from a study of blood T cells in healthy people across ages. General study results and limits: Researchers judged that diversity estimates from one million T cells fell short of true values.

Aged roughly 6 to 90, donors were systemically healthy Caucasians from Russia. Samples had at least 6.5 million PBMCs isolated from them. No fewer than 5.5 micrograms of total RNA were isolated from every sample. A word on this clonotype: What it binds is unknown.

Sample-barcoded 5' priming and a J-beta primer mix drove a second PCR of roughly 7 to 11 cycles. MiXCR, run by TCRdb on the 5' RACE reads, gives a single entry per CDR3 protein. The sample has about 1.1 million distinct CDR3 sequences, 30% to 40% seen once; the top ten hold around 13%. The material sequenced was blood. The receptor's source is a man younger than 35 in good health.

The CDR3 coding sequence is TGCGCCAGCAGCCAAGCAGGGGCTTTCGGGGGGACTAGCGGCACAGATACGCAGTATTTT. Its protein is CASSQAGAFGGTSGTDTQYF. V and J are TRBV4-1 and TRBJ2-3; 10 bases map to TRBD2. Trimming took 1 base from V and 1 from J; bases not matched to a gene: 14. The CDR3 has 20 amino acids. Germline-derived CDR1 and CDR2 are MGHRA and YSYEKL.